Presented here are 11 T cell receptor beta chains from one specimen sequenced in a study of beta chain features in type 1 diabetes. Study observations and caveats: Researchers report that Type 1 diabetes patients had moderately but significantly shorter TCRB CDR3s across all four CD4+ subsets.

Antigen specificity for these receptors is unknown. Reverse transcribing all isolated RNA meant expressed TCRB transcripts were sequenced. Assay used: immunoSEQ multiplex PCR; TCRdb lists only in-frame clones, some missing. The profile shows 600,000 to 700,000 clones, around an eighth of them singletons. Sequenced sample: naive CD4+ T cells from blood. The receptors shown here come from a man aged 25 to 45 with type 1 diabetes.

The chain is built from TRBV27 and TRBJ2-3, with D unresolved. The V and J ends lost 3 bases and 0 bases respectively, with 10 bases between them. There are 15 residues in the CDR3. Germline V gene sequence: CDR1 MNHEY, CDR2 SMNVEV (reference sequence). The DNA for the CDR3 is TGTGCCAGCAGTTTGTACCATACTAGCACAGATACGCAGTATTTT. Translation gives CASSLYHTSTDTQYF.

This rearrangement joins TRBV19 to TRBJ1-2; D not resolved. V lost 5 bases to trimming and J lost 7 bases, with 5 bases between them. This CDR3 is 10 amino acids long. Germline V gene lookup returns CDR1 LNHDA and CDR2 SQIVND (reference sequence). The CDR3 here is CASSGFGYTF. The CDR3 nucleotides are TGTGCCAGTAGTGGTTTTGGCTACACCTTC.

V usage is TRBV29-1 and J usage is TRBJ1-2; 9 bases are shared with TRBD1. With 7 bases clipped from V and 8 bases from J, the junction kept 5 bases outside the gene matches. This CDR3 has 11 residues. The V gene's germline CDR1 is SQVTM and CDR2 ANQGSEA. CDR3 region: CSGGQGQGYTF. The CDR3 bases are TGCAGCGGGGGACAGGGACAAGGCTACACCTTC. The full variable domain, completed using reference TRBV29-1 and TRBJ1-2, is SAVISQKPSRDICQRGTSLTIQCQVDSQVTMMFWYRQQPGQSLTLIATANQGSEATYESGFVIDKFPISRPNLTFSTLTVSNMSPEDSSIYLCSGGQGQGYTFGSGTRLTVV.

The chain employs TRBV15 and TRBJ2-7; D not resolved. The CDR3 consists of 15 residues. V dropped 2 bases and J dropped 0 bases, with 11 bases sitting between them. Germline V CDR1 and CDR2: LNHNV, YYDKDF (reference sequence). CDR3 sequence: CATSRSRTFSYEQYF. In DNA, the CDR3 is TGTGCCACCAGCAGATCACGGACCTTCTCCTACGAGCAGTACTTC. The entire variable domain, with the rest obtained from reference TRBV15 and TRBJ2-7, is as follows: DAMVIQNPRYQVTQFGKPVTLSCSQTLNHNVMYWYQQKSSQAPKLLFHYYDKDFNNEADTPDNFQSRRPNTSFCFLDIRSPGLGDTAMYLCATSRSRTFSYEQYFGPGTRLTVT.

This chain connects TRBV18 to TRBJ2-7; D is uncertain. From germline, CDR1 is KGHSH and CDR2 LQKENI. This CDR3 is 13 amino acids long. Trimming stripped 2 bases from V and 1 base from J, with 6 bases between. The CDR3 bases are TGTGCCAGCTCACCAAAGGGATCCTACGAGCAGTACTTC. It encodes CASSPKGSYEQYF.

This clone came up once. Here the CDR3 reads CASSQGHGGGSTDTQYF. DNA for the CDR3: TGCGCCAGCAGCCAAGGGCACGGGGGGGGTAGCACAGATACGCAGTATTTT. The chain couples TRBV4-3 to TRBJ2-3; 8 nucleotides match TRBD2. V trimming: 1 base; J trimming: 0 bases; junction bases outside the gene matches: 6. The CDR3 length is 17 residues. Germline CDR1 and CDR2: LGHNA and YSLEER.

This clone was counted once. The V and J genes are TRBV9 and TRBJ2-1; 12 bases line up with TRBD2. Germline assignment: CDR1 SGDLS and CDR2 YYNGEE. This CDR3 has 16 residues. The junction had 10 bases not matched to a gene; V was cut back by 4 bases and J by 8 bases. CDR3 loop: CASSNIGLAGKDEQFF. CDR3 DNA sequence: TGTGCCAGCAGCAATATAGGACTAGCGGGGAAGGATGAGCAGTTCTTC. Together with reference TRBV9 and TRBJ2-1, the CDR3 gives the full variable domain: DSGVTQTPKHLITATGQRVTLRCSPRSGDLSVYWYQQSLDQGLQFLIQYYNGEERAKGNILERFSAQQFPDLHSELNLSSLELGDSALYFCASSNIGLAGKDEQFFGPGTRLTVL.

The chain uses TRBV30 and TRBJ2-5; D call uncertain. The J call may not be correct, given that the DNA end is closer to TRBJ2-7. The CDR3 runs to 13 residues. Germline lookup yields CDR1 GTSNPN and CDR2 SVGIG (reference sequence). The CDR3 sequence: CAWSVKAGHEQYF. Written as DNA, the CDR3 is TGTGCCTGGAGTGTAAAGGCAGGTCACGAGCAGTACTTC.

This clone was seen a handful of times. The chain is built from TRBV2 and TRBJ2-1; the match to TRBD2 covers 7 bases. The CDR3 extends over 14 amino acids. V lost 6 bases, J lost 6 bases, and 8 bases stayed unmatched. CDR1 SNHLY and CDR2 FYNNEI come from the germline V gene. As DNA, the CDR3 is TGTGCCAGCAGGAGGACGGGAGGAGGCAATGAGCAGTTCTTC. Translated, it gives CASRRTGGGNEQFF.

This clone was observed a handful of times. The CDR3, as DNA: TGTGCCAGCAGCAAGGGACAGGGGGTAGGTGAAGCTTTCTTT. It yields the protein CASSKGQGVGEAFF. This chain connects TRBV5-5 to TRBJ1-1; 11 nucleotides agree with TRBD1. The CDR3 has 14 amino acids. The V gene end was trimmed by 4 bases and the J gene end by 7 bases; junction bases not matched to a gene: 6. Germline CDR1 is SGHKS and CDR2 is YYEKEE (reference sequence).

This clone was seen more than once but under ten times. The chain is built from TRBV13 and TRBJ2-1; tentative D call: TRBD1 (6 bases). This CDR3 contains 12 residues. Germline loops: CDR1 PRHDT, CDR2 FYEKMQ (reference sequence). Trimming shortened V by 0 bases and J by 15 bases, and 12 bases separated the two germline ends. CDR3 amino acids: CASSLGVRGMFF. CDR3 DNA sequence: TGTGCCAGCAGCTTAGGGGTCAGGGGAATGTTCTTC.